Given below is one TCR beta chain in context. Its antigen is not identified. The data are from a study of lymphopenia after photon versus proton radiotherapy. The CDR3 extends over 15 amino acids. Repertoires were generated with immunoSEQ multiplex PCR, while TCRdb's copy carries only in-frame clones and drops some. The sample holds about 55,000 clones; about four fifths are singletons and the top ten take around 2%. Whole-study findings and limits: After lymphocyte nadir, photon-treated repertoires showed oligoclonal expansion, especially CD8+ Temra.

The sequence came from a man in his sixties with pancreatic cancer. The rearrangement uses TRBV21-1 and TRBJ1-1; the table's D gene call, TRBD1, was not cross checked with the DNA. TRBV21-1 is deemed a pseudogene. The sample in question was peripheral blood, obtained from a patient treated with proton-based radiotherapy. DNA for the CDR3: TGTGCCAGCAGCAATTTCTCGGCGACAGACACTGAAGCTTTCTTT. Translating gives CASSNFSATDTEAFF.